The 22 T cell receptor beta chains given below trace back to one sample, sequenced in a study of beta chain features in type 1 diabetes (dated by TCRdb to the late 2010s). The library was generated by the immunoSEQ multiplex PCR assay. The entire isolated RNA was reverse transcribed using the High Capacity cDNA Reverse Transcription Kit, and thus expressed TCRB transcripts were sequenced. Entries here come from immuneACCESS through TCRdb and include only in-frame sequences with V and J called. Some clones fail to appear in such tables; in the studies checked, an unresolved V gene covers under half of the shortfall, and the cause of the remainder is unknown. The sample table holds hundreds of thousands of clones, of which approximately 15% were seen once. The ten largest clones take up under 0.04% of the sample. Sample: naive CD4+ T cells from blood. The cell subset or site label, read with the paper, signifies: true naive CD4+ T cells. The source of these receptors is a man aged 25 to 40 in good health.

The V gene is TRBV7-9, the J gene TRBJ2-2; D possibly corresponds to TRBD2 (5 bases). Germline V gene sequence: CDR1 SEHNR, CDR2 FQNEAQ (reference sequence). The CDR3 totals 13 residues. Between the trimmed V and J ends, which lost 8 bases and 6 bases, there was a span of 13 bases. CDR3 region: CASVSGFPGELFF. Written as DNA, the CDR3 is TGTGCCAGCGTGTCGGGGTTCCCCGGGGAGCTGTTTTTT.

This clone was counted between two and nine times. The V gene is TRBV6-5, the J gene TRBJ2-3; perhaps TRBD1 as D (5 bases). The CDR3 contains 14 residues. Trimming left V 5 bases short and J 3 bases short, with 12 bases between. From germline, CDR1 is MNHEY and CDR2 SVGAGI. CDR3 region: CASSPGQGTDTQYF. The CDR3 DNA follows: TGTGCCAGCAGTCCCGGGCAGGGAACAGATACGCAGTATTTT.

The chain recombines TRBV18 with TRBJ2-1, with D perhaps TRBD2 (5 bases). This CDR3 has 17 amino acids. Germline V gene lookup returns CDR1 KGHSH and CDR2 LQKENI. The ends were cut back, 0 bases at V and 7 bases at J, with 19 bases in the middle. CDR3 region: CASSPPSLRGSRNEQFF. The CDR3 nucleotides read TGTGCCAGCTCACCACCGAGCCTCAGAGGGTCTCGAAATGAGCAGTTCTTC.

The chain uses TRBV6-6 and TRBJ1-2, with unresolved D. The CDR3 runs to 12 residues. Germline V gives CDR1 MNHNY, CDR2 SVGAGI (reference sequence). V lost 6 bases, J lost 5 bases, and 10 bases lay in between. CDR3 sequence reads: CASSPDMYGYTF. The DNA of the CDR3 is TGTGCCAGCAGCCCCGACATGTATGGCTACACCTTC.

This clone was picked up a small number of times. This sequence joins TRBV15 and TRBJ2-5; TRBD2 matches at 7 bases. The CDR3 has 13 residues. V lost 0 bases, J lost 13 bases, and 8 bases stayed unmatched. Germline CDR1 reads LNHNV; CDR2 reads YYDKDF (reference sequence). This CDR3 reads CATSREAREGSYF. The CDR3 region has the DNA TGTGCCACCAGCAGAGAAGCCAGGGAGGGATCGTACTTC. Looking up the rest from reference TRBV15 and TRBJ2-5 gives the full variable domain: DAMVIQNPRYQVTQFGKPVTLSCSQTLNHNVMYWYQQKSSQAPKLLFHYYDKDFNNEADTPDNFQSRRPNTSFCFLDIRSPGLGDTAMYLCATSREAREGSYFGPGTRLLVL.

As for this clone: Additional DNA sequences in this sample encode the identical CDR3. The rearrangement joins TRBV7-9 to TRBJ2-7, with TRBD1 matching over 7 bases. Germline CDR1 and CDR2: SEHNR and FQNEAQ (reference sequence). J was trimmed by 1 base and V by 4 bases; bases with no gene match: 4. CDR3 length equals 14 residues. The chain's CDR3 is CASSYGTASYEQYV. CDR3 in DNA: TGTGCCAGCAGCTACGGGACAGCTTCCTACGAGCAGTACGTC.

This clone was observed a handful of times. The chain recombines TRBV21-1 with TRBJ1-2. TRBV21-1 is a pseudogene. This CDR3 has 11 residues. CDR3 sequence (DNA): TGTGCCAGCAGCAAGGGGACTCGGCGGGAGTTC. Translated: CASSKGTRREF.

This sequence joins TRBV7-2 and TRBJ2-1; D is unresolved. With 5 bases removed from V and 5 bases from J, the gap between germline ends came to 13 bases. The germline CDR1 and CDR2 sequences are SGHTA and FQGNSA. The CDR3 length is 14 residues. DNA of the CDR3: TGTGCCAGCAGCAAGACGGCGAAGGACAATGAGCAGTTCTTC. Translation: CASSKTAKDNEQFF.

This clone was counted a few times. This chain connects TRBV25-1 to TRBJ1-1; 9 bases align to TRBD1. CDR3 size: 14 residues. The J segment lost 2 bases and the V segment lost 8 bases, leaving 6 bases of the junction unmatched. Germline V gene lookup returns CDR1 MGHDK and CDR2 SYGVNS. CDR3 in amino acids: CASRQTGGNTEAFF. As DNA, the CDR3 is TGTGCCAGCCGACAAACAGGGGGCAACACTGAAGCTTTCTTT.

In its sample, this clone was seen a few times. The CDR3 here is CASSREQGSSSYEQYF. CDR3 in DNA: TGTGCCAGCAGCCGTGAACAGGGGTCTTCGTCCTACGAGCAGTACTTC. V and J are TRBV5-4 and TRBJ2-7; 7 bases are shared with TRBD1. The CDR3 totals 16 residues. V lost 4 bases to trimming and J lost 1 base; unmatched junction nucleotides: 11. The V gene's germline CDR1 is SGHNT and CDR2 YYREEE (reference sequence).

The rearrangement links TRBV5-1 to TRBJ1-4, with 9 bases aligning to TRBD1. The CDR3 sequence is 14 residues long. Germline V CDR1 and CDR2: SGHRS, YFSETQ. The ends lost 3 bases at V and 7 bases at J; junction bases unmatched: 4. The CDR3, as DNA: TGCGCCAGCAGCTCAGGGACAGGGATTGAAAAACTGTTTTTT. Translated: CASSSGTGIEKLFF. Looking up the rest from reference TRBV5-1 and TRBJ1-4 gives the full variable domain: KAGVTQTPRYLIKTRGQQVTLSCSPISGHRSVSWYQQTPGQGLQFLFEYFSETQRNKGNFPGRFSGRQFSNSRSEMNVSTLELGDSALYLCASSSGTGIEKLFFGSGTQLSVL.

This clone was counted only a few times. This chain links TRBV25-1 with TRBJ2-5, with 10 bases fitting TRBD2. The germline V gene has CDR1 MGHDK and CDR2 SYGVNS. Trimming removed 6 bases from V and 6 bases from J; junction bases left unmatched: 10. This CDR3 has 15 amino acids. The CDR3 nucleotides read TGTGCCAGCAGAGCGACTAGCGGGCTTTTGAAGACCCAGTACTTC. It codes for CASRATSGLLKTQYF.

Note on this clone: It is unclear where the CDR3 begins or ends on the DNA, so no DNA is shown, and the CDR3 is as TCRdb lists it. This chain links TRBV21-1 with TRBJ2-7; the table's D call TRBD1 went unverified against the DNA. TRBV21-1 is a pseudogene segment. The CDR3 is 16 amino acids long, termini counted. CDR3 region: CASSIFGTGIRYEQYV.

The rearrangement joins TRBV4-1 to TRBJ2-1, with TRBD2 matching over 11 bases. This CDR3 has 18 amino acids. The ends lost 4 bases at V and 3 bases at J; junction bases unmatched: 11. Germline assignment: CDR1 MGHRA and CDR2 YSYEKL. As DNA, the CDR3 is TGCGCCAGCAGCCTACGACTCCCGGGACTAGCGGACTACAATGAGCAGTTCTTC. Its protein is CASSLRLPGLADYNEQFF.

This clone appeared a few times. V gene TRBV5-4 combines with J gene TRBJ2-3; 9 bases are a match to TRBD2. Germline V gene sequence: CDR1 SGHNT, CDR2 YYREEE (reference sequence). V gave up 4 bases and J gave up 0 bases; unmatched junction bases: 6. The CDR3 extends over 16 amino acids. The CDR3 region is CASSPGLARSTDTQYF. CDR3 in DNA: TGTGCCAGCAGCCCAGGACTAGCGCGAAGCACAGATACGCAGTATTTT.

The sample holds a few counts of this clone. V gene TRBV27 combines with J gene TRBJ1-2; 8 nucleotides align to TRBD1. The CDR3 contains 13 residues. V lost 6 bases and J lost 5; bases outside the gene matches: 5. Germline V gene sequence: CDR1 MNHEY, CDR2 SMNVEV (reference sequence). The CDR3 protein is CASSRDRGYGYTF. In nucleotides, the CDR3 is TGTGCCAGCAGCAGAGACAGGGGTTATGGCTACACCTTC.

This clone was found a few times. The chain uses TRBV19 and TRBJ2-1, with 7 bases that match TRBD2. V dropped 6 bases and J dropped 6; count of bases not matched to a gene: 17. Germline assignment: CDR1 LNHDA and CDR2 SQIVND (reference sequence). The CDR3 length is 17 residues. This CDR3 reads CASRRSHGAGASNEQFF. CDR3 DNA: TGTGCCAGTAGGCGATCACATGGGGCGGGAGCGAGCAATGAGCAGTTCTTC.

This chain links TRBV4-2 with TRBJ2-1; no definite D call. The CDR3 runs 15 residues. Looked up from germline, CDR1 is LGHNA and CDR2 is YNFKEQ. Trimming took 0 bases from V and 7 from J, leaving 13 bases between them. The CDR3 DNA follows: TGTGCCAGCAGCCAAGATCTTCCTACGCGTAATGAGCAGTTCTTC. It codes for CASSQDLPTRNEQFF.

J is TRBJ2-2 and V is TRBV21-1. TRBV21-1 is a listed pseudogene. The CDR3 has 11 amino acids. The CDR3 sequence is CASSSTGELFF. The CDR3 DNA reads TGTGCCAGCAGCTCCACCGGGGAGCTGTTTTTT.

This clone appeared a few times. This sequence joins TRBV28 and TRBJ2-6; weak D call: TRBD2 (5 bases). V dropped 5 bases and J dropped 5 bases, with 13 bases sitting between them. The length of the CDR3 is 15 residues. Germline assignment: CDR1 MDHEN and CDR2 SYDVKM. CDR3 amino acids: CASSRRTPRANVLTF. Written as DNA, the CDR3 is TGTGCCAGCAGTCGGAGGACTCCTAGGGCCAACGTCCTGACTTTC.

The chain recombines TRBV4-3 with TRBJ2-5, with a possible D match to TRBD1 (6 bases). Germline V gene data show CDR1 as LGHNA and CDR2 as YSLEER. V was cut by 4 bases and J by 1 base, with 10 bases left in between. The CDR3 totals 14 residues. The CDR3 protein is CASSPTGSQETQYF. CDR3 coding DNA: TGCGCCAGCAGCCCGACAGGTAGCCAAGAGACCCAGTACTTC.

This clone was recorded a few times. The chain joins TRBV2 to TRBJ2-4, with 10 positions matching TRBD1. Trimming at V came to 5 bases and at J to 2 bases, leaving 3 bases not matched to a gene. The CDR3 totals 15 residues. Germline V lookup: CDR1 SNHLY, CDR2 FYNNEI. Here the CDR3 DNA reads TGTGCCAGCAGTTGGACAGGGGGGACCAAAAACATTCAGTACTTC. This codes for CASSWTGGTKNIQYF.